One and the same sample provided the 15 T cell receptor beta chains below, sequenced in a study of long-term antiretroviral therapy in people with HIV (dated by TCRdb to 2021 to 2024). The immunoSEQ hsTCRB v3.0 assay was used at survey level resolution to sequence the TRB variable region. Imported from immuneACCESS, the table was reduced by TCRdb to in-frame sequences with V and J called. These copies leave out some clones; in studies compared against another copy, an unresolved V gene accounts for under half, and the cause of the remainder is not known. The sample data list tens of thousands of clones, and roughly 96% of these were observed just once. Less than 3.5% of the sample lies in the top ten. This specimen was unsorted PBMCs, taken 3.7 years after starting antiretroviral therapy. The receptors were gathered from a woman aged 45-60 years with HIV.

V and J are TRBV5-5 and TRBJ2-7; TRBD2 might be the D (5 bases). The germline V and J ends were trimmed by 7 bases and 0 bases, with 8 bases remaining between them. CDR3 length: 12 residues. CDR1 and CDR2 from the germline V gene are SGHKS and YYEKEE (reference sequence). CDR3 bases: TGTGCCAGCGAGGGATTCTCCTACGAGCAGTACTTC. Translated: CASEGFSYEQYF.

This rearrangement joins TRBV7-9 to TRBJ2-1, with D possibly being TRBD1 (6 bases). With 1 base removed from V and 0 bases from J, the gap between germline ends came to 10 bases. Germline-derived CDR1 and CDR2 are SEHNR and FQNEAQ (reference sequence). The CDR3 extends over 16 amino acids. CDR3 bases: TGTGCCAGCAGCTTAGAACAGGGCATCTCCTACAATGAGCAGTTCTTC. Amino acids: CASSLEQGISYNEQFF.

The chain is built from TRBV5-1 and TRBJ2-1, with D maybe TRBD1 (6 bases). The CDR3 totals 15 residues. In germline, CDR1 is SGHRS, CDR2 YFSETQ. V lost 1 base and J lost 5, with 13 bases in between. The DNA for the CDR3 is TGCGCCAGCAGCTTGCGTACAGGGTGGGACAATGAGCAGTTCTTC. It codes for CASSLRTGWDNEQFF.

The rearrangement links TRBV14 to TRBJ1-1, with D possibly being TRBD1 (5 bases). Germline-derived CDR1 and CDR2 are SGHDN and FVKESK. The germline V and J ends were trimmed by 2 bases and 0 bases, with 7 bases remaining between them. The CDR3 totals 14 residues. In nucleotides, the CDR3 is TGTGCCAGCAGCCAATGGGGGGTGAACACTGAAGCTTTCTTT. It is translated as CASSQWGVNTEAFF.

The genes are TRBV7-3 and TRBJ1-5; the match to TRBD1 covers 12 bases. In germline, CDR1 is SGHTA, CDR2 FQGTGA. With 5 bases clipped from V and 7 bases from J, the junction kept 12 bases outside the gene matches. This CDR3 comprises 17 residues. DNA for the CDR3: TGTGCCAGCAGCCCAGCACCGGGACAGGGGGCGCGGCAGCCCCAGCATTTT. It translates to CASSPAPGQGARQPQHF.

This chain uses TRBV2 with TRBJ2-7; D gene unclear. V lost 3 bases and J 2 bases, leaving 11 bases between the germline ends. In germline, CDR1 is SNHLY, CDR2 FYNNEI. The CDR3 has 14 residues. CDR3 region: CASSEPRPAYEQYF. CDR3 bases: TGTGCCAGCAGTGAGCCCAGACCGGCCTACGAGCAGTACTTC. Complete variable domain (other parts from reference TRBV2 and TRBJ2-7): EPEVTQTPSHQVTQMGQEVILRCVPISNHLYFYWYRQILGQKVEFLVSFYNNEISEKSEIFDDQFSVERPDGSNFTLKIRSTKLEDSAMYFCASSEPRPAYEQYFGPGTRLTVT.

The sample holds a few counts of this clone. The chain couples TRBV12-5 to TRBJ1-2; D ambiguous. V was clipped by 1 base and J by 13 bases, with 13 bases between them. There are 12 residues in the CDR3. Germline V CDR1 and CDR2: LGHNT, FRNRAP. The CDR3 bases are TGTGCTAGTGGTTTGGCCGACCGCTCGGTCACCTTC. It yields the protein CASGLADRSVTF.

The chain employs TRBV7-9 and TRBJ1-1; D ambiguous. This CDR3 has 11 amino acids. Germline V gives CDR1 SEHNR, CDR2 FQNEAQ (reference sequence). Trimming removed 5 bases from V and 5 bases from J, with 6 bases in between. CDR3 loop: CASSPLTEAFF. DNA for the CDR3: TGTGCCAGCAGCCCCCTGACTGAAGCTTTCTTT.

The V and J genes are TRBV5-1 and TRBJ2-2, with D possibly TRBD2 on 5 matching bases. Trimming left V 4 bases short and J 4 bases short, with 11 bases between. The CDR3 loop spans 14 amino acids. Germline-derived CDR1 and CDR2 are SGHRS and YFSETQ. The CDR3 region is CASSLGSGTGELFF. The CDR3 nucleotides read TGCGCCAGCAGCCTGGGGAGCGGCACCGGGGAGCTGTTTTTT. Full variable domain (remainder filled in from reference TRBV5-1 and TRBJ2-2): KAGVTQTPRYLIKTRGQQVTLSCSPISGHRSVSWYQQTPGQGLQFLFEYFSETQRNKGNFPGRFSGRQFSNSRSEMNVSTLELGDSALYLCASSLGSGTGELFFGEGSRLTVL.

The chain recombines TRBV5-1 with TRBJ1-2; D call uncertain. Germline CDR1 SGHRS, CDR2 YFSETQ. This CDR3 region has 12 residues. V lost 0 bases and J 8 bases, leaving 8 bases between the germline ends. CDR3 protein: CASSLEGEGYTF. CDR3 DNA sequence: TGCGCCAGCAGCTTGGAGGGAGAAGGCTACACCTTC. Based on the CDR3 plus reference TRBV5-1 and TRBJ1-2, the full variable domain is KAGVTQTPRYLIKTRGQQVTLSCSPISGHRSVSWYQQTPGQGLQFLFEYFSETQRNKGNFPGRFSGRQFSNSRSEMNVSTLELGDSALYLCASSLEGEGYTFGSGTRLTVV.

The chain joins TRBV7-9 to TRBJ1-6, with D unclear. CDR3 length: 13 amino acids. The V end lost 8 bases, the J end lost 6 bases, and 11 bases lay between the germline ends. Germline CDR1 reads SEHNR; CDR2 reads FQNEAQ (reference sequence). The CDR3 reads CASGGESNSPLHF. CDR3 DNA: TGTGCCAGCGGAGGAGAGTCTAATTCACCCCTCCACTTT. The full variable domain, its missing parts supplied by reference TRBV7-9 and TRBJ1-6, is DTGVSQNPRHKITKRGQNVTFRCDPISEHNRLYWYRQTLGQGPEFLTYFQNEAQLEKSRLLSDRFSAERPKGSFSTLEIQRTEQGDSAMYLCASGGESNSPLHFGNGTRLTVT.

CDR3 DNA sequence: TGTGCCAGCAGCTTATTGGGCCAAACAGATACGCAGTATTTT. Translating it yields CASSLLGQTDTQYF. The J gene is TRBJ2-3, the V gene TRBV7-6, with D hard to call. The germline gives CDR1 SGHVS, CDR2 FNYEAQ. Deletions cut 2 bases from V and 3 bases from J, with 9 bases between. CDR3 length: 14 residues.

This clone has a handful of counts. The chain has TRBV6-1 and TRBJ1-2; D perhaps matches TRBD1 (6 bases). Germline V lookup: CDR1 MNHNS, CDR2 SASEGT. The V gene lost 6 bases and the J gene lost 8 bases, with 13 bases spanning the gap. CDR3 length: 12 residues. CDR3 in DNA: TGTGCCAGCAGGCAAGGGGGATGGGGCTACACCTTC. It specifies CASRQGGWGYTF.

The V and J genes are TRBV6-6 and TRBJ1-2, with no clear D. The V end was cut by 0 bases, the J end by 4 bases, with 12 bases between. This CDR3 has 15 residues. Germline CDR1 and CDR2: MNHNY and SVGAGI (reference sequence). CDR3 loop: CASSYSSGEAYGYTF. CDR3 DNA sequence: TGTGCCAGCAGTTACTCGTCCGGTGAAGCCTATGGCTACACCTTC.

This chain connects TRBV7-8 to TRBJ2-3; D possibly uses TRBD1 or TRBD2 (6 bases each). Germline V CDR1 and CDR2: SGHVS, FQNEAQ. Trimming removed 1 base from V and 6 bases from J, with 11 bases in between. The CDR3 spans 14 residues. CDR3 sequence: CASSLDSGADTQYF. The CDR3 region has the DNA TGTGCCAGCAGCTTAGACTCGGGGGCGGATACGCAGTATTTT.